One sample yielded the 26 T cell receptor beta chains listed below, sequenced in a study of T cell responses to AZD1222 COVID-19 vaccine. TCRdb's table, derived via immunoSEQ multiplex PCR, lists solely in-frame clones and lacks some. Altogether 130,000 or so clones are present, about 90% being singletons, with the ten largest covering 5.4%. Sample: peripheral blood, taken on day 0 of AZD1222 vaccination. These receptors all come from an adult in good health.

The chain carries TRBV27 and TRBJ2-2, with 7 bases fitting TRBD1. Germline loops: CDR1 MNHEY, CDR2 SMNVEV (reference sequence). Losses at the gene ends were 9 bases for V and 0 bases for J; bases not matched to a gene: 16. CDR3 length: 18 amino acids. The CDR3: CASKARDRTFANTGELFF. The CDR3 coding sequence is TGTGCCAGTAAGGCCCGGGACAGAACCTTCGCGAACACCGGGGAGCTGTTTTTT.

This clone was recorded only once. The gene calls are TRBV5-1 and TRBJ2-5; the D gene is possibly TRBD2 (7 bases). V lost 1 base and J 4 bases, leaving 11 bases between the germline ends. The CDR3 covers 14 residues. Per germline, CDR1 SGHRS and CDR2 YFSETQ. The CDR3 region has the DNA TGCGCCAGCAGCTTGACAGGGAGGGTAGAGACCCAGTACTTC. Its protein product is CASSLTGRVETQYF.

This clone was counted once. This sequence joins TRBV7-2 and TRBJ2-7, with D maybe TRBD1 (6 bases). The CDR3 has 14 residues. Trimming removed 3 bases at V and 5 bases at J, with 14 bases between. The germline CDR1 and CDR2 sequences are SGHTA and FQGNSA. The CDR3 region is CASSFGGAPHEQYF. As DNA, the CDR3 is TGTGCCAGCAGCTTTGGGGGCGCTCCTCACGAGCAGTACTTC.

Details on this clone: Its ends do not fully match the called genes, so a read error is possible. The chain combines TRBV19 with TRBJ1-1; possibly TRBD1 for D (6 bases). This CDR3 is built from 13 residues. The V gene's germline CDR1 is LNHDA and CDR2 SQIVND (reference sequence). The CDR3 region has the DNA TGTGCCAGTAACCCCTCGCGGGACACCGAAGCTTTCTTT. This gives the protein CASNPSRDTEAFF.

The chain has TRBV6-2 or TRBV6-3 and TRBJ1-5, with 7 positions matching TRBD1. V was pared by 2 bases and J by 1 base, with 5 bases of the junction left unmatched. The CDR3 is 16 residues long. Per the germline V gene, CDR1 is MNHEY and CDR2 is SVGEGT. The CDR3 DNA sequence: TGTGCCAGCAGTTACGCAGGGGGAGGGAGCAATCAGCCCCAGCATTTT. It encodes CASSYAGGGSNQPQHF.

This clone occurred once. The chain uses TRBV10-3 and TRBJ1-3; D ambiguous. The CDR3 totals 16 residues. The V end lost 0 bases, the J end lost 2 bases, and 11 bases lay between the germline ends. The V gene's germline CDR1 is ENHRY and CDR2 SYGVKD. The CDR3 DNA reads TGTGCCATCAGTGAGTCGTCAGGATTAACTGGAAACACCATATATTTT. This gives the protein CAISESSGLTGNTIYF.

This chain joins TRBV2 and TRBJ1-5, with TRBD1 identical over 9 bases. This CDR3 spans 16 amino acids. Trimming removed 7 bases from V and 1 base from J; junction bases left unmatched: 8. Per the germline V gene, CDR1 is SNHLY and CDR2 is FYNNEI. The CDR3 DNA reads TGTGCCAGCACAAATACAGGGGGCGCGAGCAATCAGCCCCAGCATTTT. Its protein product is CASTNTGGASNQPQHF.

This rearrangement joins TRBV5-6 to TRBJ2-7, with D unresolved. This CDR3 spans 12 amino acids. V dropped 5 bases and J dropped 2 bases, with 8 bases sitting between them. Germline CDR1 reads SGHDT; CDR2 reads YYEEEE. The CDR3 spells CASSSGTYEQYF. The CDR3 region has the DNA TGTGCCAGCAGTTCAGGAACCTACGAGCAGTACTTC.

The chain links TRBV19 to TRBJ1-3; possibly TRBD1 for D (5 bases). The CDR3 has 13 residues. V lost 7 bases and J lost 2, with 9 bases in between. The germline V gene encodes CDR1 LNHDA and CDR2 SQIVND (reference sequence). CDR3 loop: CASNQGAGNTIYF. DNA of the CDR3: TGTGCCAGTAATCAAGGGGCTGGAAACACCATATATTTT.

The CDR3 loop is CASSLALIPSGRPDEQYF. In DNA, the CDR3 is TGTGCCAGCAGCTTGGCCCTAATTCCTTCAGGGAGGCCGGACGAGCAGTACTTC. This chain uses TRBV5-4 with TRBJ2-7; tentatively, D is TRBD2 (6 bases). CDR1 is SGHNT and CDR2 is YYREEE in the germline V gene (reference sequence). The CDR3 covers 18 residues. Trimming took 0 bases from V and 5 from J, leaving 24 bases between them.

This clone was observed a single time. The V and J genes are TRBV7-9 and TRBJ2-2; D is ambiguous. This CDR3 contains 12 residues. Germline-derived CDR1 and CDR2 are SEHNR and FQNEAQ (reference sequence). Trimming pared 8 bases from V and 6 bases from J, leaving 10 bases between. The CDR3 protein is CASGPAAGELFF. The CDR3 DNA reads TGTGCCAGCGGCCCGGCGGCCGGGGAGCTGTTTTTT.

This clone was counted between two and nine times. This chain links TRBV21-1 with TRBJ2-7. TRBV21-1 is tagged as a pseudogene. The CDR3 is 12 amino acids. The CDR3 DNA follows: TGTGCCAGCAGCAAAGAGGGATCAGAGCAGTACTTC. Protein: CASSKEGSEQYF.

This rearrangement joins TRBV29-1 to TRBJ1-2, with 8 bases matching TRBD1. V shed 5 bases and J 6 bases; nucleotides not matched to a gene: 11. The CDR3 is made up of 14 amino acids. From germline, CDR1 is SQVTM and CDR2 ANQGSEA. The CDR3 loop reads CSVTVAGGGDGYTF. The DNA for the CDR3 is TGCAGCGTTACGGTCGCAGGGGGCGGAGATGGCTACACCTTC.

The chain links TRBV7-6 to TRBJ1-1; D is possibly TRBD1 (6 bases). V dropped 0 bases and J dropped 1 base, with 12 bases sitting between them. This CDR3 has 16 amino acids. Germline V lookup: CDR1 SGHVS, CDR2 FNYEAQ. The CDR3: CASSLAPGAQNTEAFF. DNA for the CDR3: TGTGCCAGCAGCTTAGCGCCAGGGGCCCAGAACACTGAAGCTTTCTTT.

The chain employs TRBV30 and TRBJ1-3; TRBD1 matches 7 bases. The CDR3 totals 15 residues. The junction had 9 bases not matched to a gene; V was cut back by 3 bases and J by 4 bases. Per germline, CDR1 GTSNPN and CDR2 SVGIG (reference sequence). The CDR3: CAWRARTGSGNTIYF. CDR3 in DNA: TGTGCCTGGAGGGCCAGGACAGGATCAGGAAACACCATATATTTT. Together with reference TRBV30 and TRBJ1-3, the CDR3 gives the full variable domain: SQTIHQWPATLVQPVGSPLSLECTVEGTSNPNLYWYRQAAGRGLQLLFYSVGIGQISSEVPQNLSASRPQDRQFILSSKKLLLSDSGFYLCAWRARTGSGNTIYFGEGSWLTVV.

The chain combines TRBV24-1 with TRBJ2-2; D gene unclear. The CDR3 sequence is 15 residues long. Trimming pared 3 bases from V and 10 bases from J, leaving 17 bases between. Per germline, CDR1 KGHDR and CDR2 SFDVKD. The CDR3: CATSDPKPGGVELFF. The DNA of the CDR3 is TGTGCCACCAGTGATCCCAAACCCGGTGGGGTGGAGCTGTTTTTT.

The V call is TRBV12-3 or TRBV12-4, the J call TRBJ1-2; 8 nucleotides match TRBD1. The CDR3 covers 13 residues. Trimming removed 7 bases from V and 8 bases from J; junction bases left unmatched: 9. CDR3 sequence reads: CASTLPGTGGYTF. CDR3 DNA: TGTGCCAGCACCTTACCCGGGACAGGCGGCTACACCTTC.

J is TRBJ2-7 and V is TRBV3-1 (or the pseudogene TRBV3-2); 7 bases match TRBD2. The CDR3 length is 16 residues. CDR1 LGHDT and CDR2 YNNKEL come from the germline V gene (reference sequence). The trim removed 0 bases at V and 2 bases at J, leaving 7 bases unmatched. CDR3 nucleotides: TGTGCCAGCAGCCAAGAGAGCGGGAAGCGTCCCTACGAGCAGTACTTC. Translated, it gives CASSQESGKRPYEQYF.

The chain is built from TRBV2 and TRBJ2-1, with D uncertain. Trimming stripped 4 bases from V and 2 bases from J, with 9 bases between. Looked up from germline, CDR1 is SNHLY and CDR2 is FYNNEI. The CDR3 has 14 residues. The CDR3 region has the DNA TGTGCCAGCAGTGGGACCACACCCTACAATGAGCAGTTCTTC. This translates into CASSGTTPYNEQFF.

V usage is TRBV5-8 and J usage is TRBJ2-1, with 14 nucleotides matching TRBD2. There are 17 residues in the CDR3. The germline gives CDR1 SGHTS, CDR2 YDEGEE. With 1 base clipped from V and 7 bases from J, the junction kept 7 bases outside the gene matches. CDR3 coding DNA: TGTGCCAGCAGCTTGCAGACTAGCGGGAGGGCCGGGAATGAGCAGTTCTTC. Translating it yields CASSLQTSGRAGNEQFF.

V usage is TRBV29-1 and J usage is TRBJ2-2, with a tentative D call TRBD2 (6 bases). From germline, CDR1 is SQVTM and CDR2 ANQGSEA. This CDR3 is built from 13 residues. V was clipped by 8 bases and J by 5 bases, with 15 bases between them. The chain's CDR3 is CSLRKGLTGELFF. CDR3 DNA: TGCAGCTTGAGAAAGGGACTGACCGGGGAGCTGTTTTTT.

The chain employs TRBV11-2 and TRBJ2-7, with D tentatively TRBD2 (6 bases). CDR1 and CDR2 (germline): SGHAT, FQNNGV. The CDR3 is 14 residues long. Trimming pared 0 bases from V and 6 bases from J, leaving 12 bases between. The CDR3 is CASSLDREIGEQYF. CDR3 in DNA: TGTGCCAGCAGCTTAGACCGGGAGATAGGCGAGCAGTACTTC.

The sample holds a few counts of this clone. The chain is built from TRBV19 and TRBJ1-2; D remains unclear. Deletions cut 6 bases from V and 6 bases from J, with 17 bases between. This CDR3 is 14 amino acids long. Germline V gene sequence: CDR1 LNHDA, CDR2 SQIVND (reference sequence). The CDR3 nucleotides are TGTGCCAGTAGCCTATTGACGATTAGCCATGGCTACACCTTC. Amino acids: CASSLLTISHGYTF. The complete variable domain, with remaining parts taken from reference TRBV19 and TRBJ1-2, reads DGGITQSPKYLFRKEGQNVTLSCEQNLNHDAMYWYRQDPGQGLRLIYYSQIVNDFQKGDIAEGYSVSREKKESFPLTVTSAQKNPTAFYLCASSLLTISHGYTFGSGTRLTVV.

The V gene is TRBV6-5, the J gene TRBJ1-1, with D possibly TRBD1 on 5 matching bases. The CDR3 has 11 residues. V was trimmed by 4 bases and J by 8 bases, leaving 8 bases between them. Germline CDR1 and CDR2: MNHEY and SVGAGI. In DNA, the CDR3 is TGTGCCAGCAGTTTTGGGGGGGAAGCTTTCTTT. Amino acids: CASSFGGEAFF.

This sequence joins TRBV27 and TRBJ2-1; possible D gene TRBD1, 6 bases. With 8 bases removed from V and 6 bases from J, the gap between germline ends came to 20 bases. The V gene's germline CDR1 is MNHEY and CDR2 SMNVEV (reference sequence). The CDR3 has 15 residues. The CDR3 DNA reads as TGTGCCAGCGCCCCCGACAGGATTACACCCAATGAGCAGTTCTTC. Amino acid sequence: CASAPDRITPNEQFF.

The rearrangement joins TRBV2 to TRBJ1-5, with 9 nucleotides matching TRBD1. J lost 2 bases, V lost 6 bases, and 8 bases had no gene match. Germline loops: CDR1 SNHLY, CDR2 FYNNEI. This CDR3 region has 16 residues. CDR3 sequence reads: CASRGTRQGGNQPQHF. The CDR3 DNA sequence: TGTGCCAGCAGGGGGACCAGACAGGGGGGCAATCAGCCCCAGCATTTT.